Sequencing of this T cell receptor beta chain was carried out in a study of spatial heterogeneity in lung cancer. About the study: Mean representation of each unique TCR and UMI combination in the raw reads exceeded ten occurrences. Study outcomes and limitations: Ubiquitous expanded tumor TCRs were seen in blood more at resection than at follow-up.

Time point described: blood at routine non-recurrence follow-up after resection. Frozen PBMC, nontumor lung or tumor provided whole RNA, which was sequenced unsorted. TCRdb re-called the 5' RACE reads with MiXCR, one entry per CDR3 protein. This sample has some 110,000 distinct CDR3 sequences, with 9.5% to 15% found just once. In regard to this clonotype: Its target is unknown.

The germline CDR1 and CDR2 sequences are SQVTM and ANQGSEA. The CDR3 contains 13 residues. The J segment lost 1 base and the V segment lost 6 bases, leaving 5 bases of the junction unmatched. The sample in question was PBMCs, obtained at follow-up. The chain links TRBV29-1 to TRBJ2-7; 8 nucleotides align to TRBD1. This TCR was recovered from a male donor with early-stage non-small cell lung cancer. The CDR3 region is CSVGGQESYEQYF. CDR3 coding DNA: TGCAGCGTGGGGGGACAGGAGTCCTACGAGCAGTACTTC.